This TCR beta chain was identified in a study of blood T cells in healthy people across ages. Isolating PBMCs gave at least 6 million of these cells per sample. Comments on this clonotype: Its specificity is unknown.

Next came a second PCR, run for about 6 to 12 cycles, which used a sample-barcoded 5' primer along with a J-beta primer mix. Template switching added a 12-random-nucleotide identifier to every cDNA molecule. One entry per CDR3 protein, called by TCRdb with MiXCR from the 5' RACE reads. The profile shows about 800,000 distinct CDR3 sequences, about 25% of them singletons. The V end lost 0 bases, the J end lost 7 bases, and 16 bases lay between the germline ends. The length of the CDR3 is 16 residues. Germline loops: CDR1 LGHNA, CDR2 YSLEER. Overall study results and limits: The study lacked donor CMV status, which possibly confounded expanded clonotype changes.

These data also formed part of another study, on T cells of mothers and their children.

The V gene is TRBV4-3, the J gene TRBJ2-1; D call uncertain. Sequencing used blood. This clonotype was sampled from a boy younger than 18 in good health. The CDR3 sequence: CASSQDLRVLVNEQFF. CDR3 sequence (DNA): TGCGCCAGCAGCCAAGACCTAAGAGTCCTCGTAAATGAGCAGTTCTTC.